Listed here is a single T cell receptor (beta chain). The antigen remains unidentified. The data stem from a study of CD8 T cells in Susac syndrome. Study-level information: The sequenced Susac syndrome patients comprised 5 or 6 with active disease and roughly eight in remission. General study results and limits: The study conceded that relatively few individuals underwent its TCR sequencing and HLA analysis.

CDR3 length equals 16 residues. Germline V gives CDR1 SGHAT, CDR2 FQNNGV. V was trimmed by 0 bases and J by 1 base, leaving 13 bases between them. Reverse transcription used about 0.45 to 1 ug RNA and random hexamers. Amplification of TCR beta CDR3 across 54 Vbeta and 13 Jbeta was performed with immunoSEQ multiplex PCR. A single record per CDR3 protein comes from TCRdb applying MiXCR to the immunoSEQ multiplex PCR reads. Found here are about 190,000 distinct CDR3 sequences, around 95% of them singletons; the top ten hold approximately 0.1%. Negative isolation yielded CD4+ and CD8+ T cells, and FACS enriched TEMRA cells.

The chain has TRBV11-2 and TRBJ2-7, with D possibly called TRBD1 or TRBD2 (5 bases each). The clonotype originates from a human donor with Susac syndrome. Sample: CD4+ T cells from PBMCs. The CDR3 sequence is CASSLDRGVRSYEQYF. CDR3 coding DNA: TGTGCCAGCAGCTTAGATAGAGGGGTCAGGTCCTACGAGCAGTACTTC.